The 21 T cell receptor beta chains below all came from one sample that was sequenced in a study of blood T cell repertoires in COVID-19 (dated by TCRdb to 2018 to 2021). Library prep was done by the immunoSEQ multiplex PCR assay. The table comes from immuneACCESS by way of TCRdb, which keeps in-frame sequences with V and J called. Part of the clones is missing from these tables; in studies checked, under half for an unresolved V gene and the rest for unknown reasons. The sample table shows around 170,000 clones, and about 86% are seen once. The ten largest account for around 6.6% of the sample. Sequences were obtained from peripheral blood. The origin of the receptors is a man aged 50-59 years with active or convalescent COVID-19.

The chain couples TRBV19 to TRBJ1-5; D unclear. CDR3 length: 16 amino acids. V was pared by 1 base and J by 2 bases, with 12 bases between. The germline V gene has CDR1 LNHDA and CDR2 SQIVND (reference sequence). The CDR3 nucleotides read TGTGCCAGTAGTATAGCAGGATCCAAGGGCAATCAGCCCCAGCATTTT. It is translated as CASSIAGSKGNQPQHF. The full variable domain, with the rest looked up from reference TRBV19 and TRBJ1-5, is DGGITQSPKYLFRKEGQNVTLSCEQNLNHDAMYWYRQDPGQGLRLIYYSQIVNDFQKGDIAEGYSVSREKKESFPLTVTSAQKNPTAFYLCASSIAGSKGNQPQHFGDGTRLSIL.

The DNA of the CDR3 is TGCGCCAGCAGCCAAGCAACAACCCGGGGAAAGACCCAGTACTTC. Its translation is CASSQATTRGKTQYF. The chain couples TRBV4-1 to TRBJ2-5; D is possibly TRBD2 (5 bases). CDR3 length: 15 residues. V was trimmed by 1 base and J by 6 bases, leaving 15 bases between them. CDR1 MGHRA and CDR2 YSYEKL come from the germline V gene.

The V gene is TRBV20-1, the J gene TRBJ2-3; 7 bases line up with TRBD1. The length of the CDR3 is 15 residues. The V gene's germline CDR1 is DFQATT and CDR2 SNEGSKA (reference sequence). V lost 4 bases and J lost 0; bases outside the gene matches: 7. CDR3: CSAIDRVTSTDTQYF. Here the CDR3 DNA reads TGCAGTGCTATTGACAGGGTCACCAGCACAGATACGCAGTATTTT.

This clone was seen only a few times. The rearrangement links TRBV14 to TRBJ2-7, with 8 bases identical to TRBD2. V gave up 1 base and J gave up 2 bases; unmatched junction bases: 7. Looked up from germline, CDR1 is SGHDN and CDR2 is FVKESK. The CDR3 has 16 amino acids. This CDR3 reads CASSQVFTGGTYEQYF. The CDR3 coding sequence is TGTGCCAGCAGCCAAGTGTTCACGGGAGGGACCTACGAGCAGTACTTC. Full variable domain (remainder filled in from reference TRBV14 and TRBJ2-7): EAGVTQFPSHSVIEKGQTVTLRCDPISGHDNLYWYRRVMGKEIKFLLHFVKESKQDESGMPNNRFLAERTGGTYSTLKVQPAELEDSGVYFCASSQVFTGGTYEQYFGPGTRLTVT.

The gene calls are TRBV5-6 and TRBJ2-1; 9 bases align to TRBD1. Germline V CDR1 and CDR2: SGHDT, YYEEEE. The V segment lost 4 bases and the J segment 10 bases; nucleotides outside the gene matches: 12. The CDR3 sequence is 15 residues long. CDR3 bases: TGTGCCAGCAGCGACCGGGACAGGGCCTGGGGAGAGCAGTTCTTC. Translating it yields CASSDRDRAWGEQFF.

The rearrangement uses TRBV19 and TRBJ2-3; 10 nucleotides line up with TRBD2. Germline loops: CDR1 LNHDA, CDR2 SQIVND (reference sequence). Losses at the gene ends were 4 bases for V and 5 bases for J; bases not matched to a gene: 12. This CDR3 is built from 17 residues. The CDR3 DNA follows: TGTGCCAGTAGTACCGGTGGTCTAGCGGGAGTCCGAGATACGCAGTATTTT. Translation: CASSTGGLAGVRDTQYF.

The chain joins TRBV5-4 to TRBJ1-3; possibly TRBD1 for D (5 bases). Trimming removed 2 bases from V and 0 bases from J, with 6 bases in between. Germline-derived CDR1 and CDR2 are SGHNT and YYREEE (reference sequence). This CDR3 comprises 14 residues. The CDR3: CASSFGGSGNTIYF. CDR3 coding DNA: TGTGCCAGCAGCTTCGGGGGCTCTGGAAACACCATATATTTT.

The V call is TRBV28, the J call TRBJ1-3; 8 bases match TRBD1. This CDR3 has 16 amino acids. Germline loops: CDR1 MDHEN, CDR2 SYDVKM. Trimming cost V 6 bases and J 2 bases; bases outside gene matches: 9. The CDR3 is CASSTGTGGTGNTIYF. CDR3 DNA: TGTGCCAGCAGCACCGGGACAGGAGGTACTGGAAACACCATATATTTT.

The chain carries TRBV27 and TRBJ1-6, with 7 bases that match TRBD1. V lost 0 bases, J lost 8 bases, and 4 bases stayed unmatched. This CDR3 has 15 amino acids. Germline CDR1 is MNHEY and CDR2 is SMNVEV (reference sequence). CDR3 coding DNA: TGTGCCAGCAGTTTATCTGGCAGGGGGTATTCACCCCTCCACTTT. Translated: CASSLSGRGYSPLHF.

The chain uses TRBV14 and TRBJ2-1, with 7 bases identical to TRBD1. Germline CDR1 is SGHDN and CDR2 is FVKESK. The CDR3 sequence is 14 residues long. V shed 2 bases and J 4 bases; nucleotides not matched to a gene: 2. This CDR3 reads CASSQQTGYNEQFF. The CDR3 DNA follows: TGTGCCAGCAGCCAACAGACAGGGTACAATGAGCAGTTCTTC.

This sequence joins TRBV5-6 and TRBJ1-5; D possibly corresponds to TRBD1 (5 bases). Germline V lookup: CDR1 SGHDT, CDR2 YYEEEE. Trimming removed 0 bases from V and 2 bases from J, with 15 bases in between. The CDR3 sequence is 17 residues long. The CDR3 sequence is CASSLGRGTGGNQPQHF. Here the CDR3 DNA reads TGTGCCAGCAGCTTGGGTCGGGGGACTGGTGGCAATCAGCCCCAGCATTTT.

The chain carries TRBV18 and TRBJ2-7; 7 bases match TRBD1. Per the germline V gene, CDR1 is KGHSH and CDR2 is LQKENI. The CDR3 is made up of 14 amino acids. Trimming at V came to 8 bases and at J to 6 bases, leaving 13 bases not matched to a gene. Here the CDR3 reads CASARQGPSSEQYF. The CDR3 DNA follows: TGTGCCAGCGCCCGACAGGGTCCTTCGTCCGAGCAGTACTTC.

J is TRBJ1-1 and V is TRBV29-1, with 7 nucleotides matching TRBD1. This CDR3 spans 13 amino acids. Germline CDR1 is SQVTM and CDR2 is ANQGSEA. The V gene end was trimmed by 5 bases and the J gene end by 5 bases; junction bases not matched to a gene: 8. This CDR3 reads CSVQTGSGTEAFF. CDR3 DNA sequence: TGCAGCGTTCAGACAGGGTCGGGGACTGAAGCTTTCTTT.

The chain is built from TRBV6-5 and TRBJ1-6, with no clear D. The germline V and J ends were trimmed by 5 bases and 13 bases, with 15 bases remaining between them. CDR3 length: 13 residues. Germline lookup yields CDR1 MNHEY and CDR2 SVGAGI. This CDR3 is CASSKPADSPLHF. The CDR3 DNA is TGTGCCAGCAGTAAACCAGCCGATAGCCCCCTCCACTTT.

This sequence joins TRBV12-5 and TRBJ2-1, with D perhaps TRBD2 (5 bases). The CDR3 contains 15 residues. Between the trimmed V and J ends, which lost 10 bases and 6 bases, there was a span of 22 bases. Germline CDR1 reads LGHNT; CDR2 reads FRNRAP. CDR3 region: CATLPGVDLRNEQFF. The DNA for the CDR3 is TGTGCTACCCTCCCCGGGGTTGACCTACGCAATGAGCAGTTCTTC.

V gene TRBV7-2 combines with J gene TRBJ2-7; 7 nucleotides agree with TRBD2. V lost 1 base and J lost 2; bases outside the gene matches: 5. CDR1 and CDR2 (germline): SGHTA, FQGNSA. The CDR3 has 15 amino acids. In DNA form, the CDR3 reads TGTGCCAGCAGCTTAGATATTCTAGCGGCCTACGAGCAGTACTTC. Translation: CASSLDILAAYEQYF.

This chain joins TRBV29-1 and TRBJ1-1, with D perhaps TRBD1 (6 bases). The germline V gene encodes CDR1 SQVTM and CDR2 ANQGSEA. V shed 7 bases and J shed 4 bases, with 19 bases lying between them. The length of the CDR3 is 14 residues. The chain's CDR3 is CSANSGEVGTEAFF. The CDR3 DNA follows: TGCAGCGCAAACTCAGGGGAAGTGGGCACTGAAGCTTTCTTT.

V is TRBV5-1 and J is TRBJ1-1, with a possible D match to TRBD1 (5 bases). Germline-derived CDR1 and CDR2 are SGHRS and YFSETQ. Between the trimmed V and J ends, which lost 2 bases and 4 bases, there was a span of 12 bases. The CDR3 covers 14 residues. The CDR3 nucleotides are TGCGCCAGCAGCTTCTGGGGAGGGACCACTGAAGCTTTCTTT. It specifies CASSFWGGTTEAFF. The full variable domain, rest sourced from reference TRBV5-1 and TRBJ1-1, is KAGVTQTPRYLIKTRGQQVTLSCSPISGHRSVSWYQQTPGQGLQFLFEYFSETQRNKGNFPGRFSGRQFSNSRSEMNVSTLELGDSALYLCASSFWGGTTEAFFGQGTRLTVV.

The chain has TRBV2 and TRBJ2-7; 8 nucleotides align to TRBD1. This CDR3 is built from 13 residues. Germline V CDR1 and CDR2: SNHLY, FYNNEI. V was clipped by 8 bases and J by 0 bases; unmatched bases: 3. Here the CDR3 DNA reads TGTGCCAGCCAGGGGGCGGGCTCCTACGAGCAGTACTTC. The encoded protein is CASQGAGSYEQYF.

The chain carries TRBV11-2 and TRBJ2-5; TRBD2 agrees at 7 bases. This CDR3 spans 12 amino acids. From germline, CDR1 is SGHAT and CDR2 FQNNGV. With 8 bases clipped from V and 5 bases from J, the junction kept 5 bases outside the gene matches. The CDR3 DNA is TGTGCCAGCGGGGGGGTCGGGGAGACCCAGTACTTC. It codes for CASGGVGETQYF.

J is TRBJ2-7 and V is TRBV28, with D perhaps matching TRBD2 (6 bases). Germline V gene sequence: CDR1 MDHEN, CDR2 SYDVKM. There are 11 residues in the CDR3. V was cut by 3 bases and J by 6 bases, with 6 bases left in between. The CDR3 region is CASSLGGEQYF. The DNA of the CDR3 is TGTGCCAGCAGTTTGGGAGGCGAGCAGTACTTC.